Described below is a single T cell receptor (beta chain) sequence and its context. This PCR relied on a set of 60 Vbeta primers and 13 Jbeta primers. The data were produced by immunoSEQ multiplex PCR, yet TCRdb's version contains in-frame clones alone and is incomplete. The sample has 65,000 to 90,000 clones; just under 75% are singletons. These data originate in a study of cytomegalovirus exposure and HLA in healthy donors. V dropped 1 base and J dropped 3 bases, with 12 bases sitting between them. Germline loops: CDR1 GTSNPN, CDR2 SVGIG (reference sequence). The CDR3 is made up of 14 amino acids. The material sequenced was PBMCs. This TCR was recovered from a man aged 55 to 70 in good health and CMV-seronegative. V is TRBV30 and J is TRBJ1-2; D ambiguous. The CDR3: CAWSDTVEDYGYTF. Here the CDR3 DNA reads TGTGCCTGGAGTGATACCGTAGAGGACTATGGCTACACCTTC.